Detailed here is one TCR beta chain. No antigen is known for it. It has no much larger one-base neighbor in the sample; base qualities were not kept. This specimen comes from a study of T cells in Graves' hyperthyroidism and ophthalmopathy (dated by TCRdb to between 2018 and 2020). Study-level background: Peripheral blood samples were taken at the time of initial diagnosis, prior to any treatment. Prospective prediction of ophthalmopathy was tested in an independent validation cohort of under 20 hyperthyroidism patients and around 16 patients who later progressed to ophthalmopathy. In addition, the study compared T-cell repertoires in thyroid tissue and in blood from roughly six Graves' hyperthyroidism patients. The paper reports TCR Vbeta CDR3 sequencing of 140 or so peripheral blood samples: under 45 ophthalmopathy, under 85 hyperthyroidism and around 17 progressor patients. The 100 or so discovery patients were randomly split 7:3 into training and test sets. To identify distinguishing TCR V-J signatures, a discovery cohort of roughly 100 patients was used, comprising some 45 with Graves' ophthalmopathy and under 60 with stable Graves' hyperthyroidism. Following sampling, methimazole starting at 30 mg daily was given to hyperthyroidism patients, and high-dose intravenous methylprednisolone was given to ophthalmopathy patients. What the authors observed across the whole study: During validation, the model predicted progression to ophthalmopathy a median of about 6.5 months ahead of onset, with almost 71% sensitivity and about 72% specificity. Most expanded thyroid clonotypes (frequency above 0.001) were also detected in blood, a finding suggesting that blood repertoires may reflect thyroid immune responses. In cross-validation, a model built on a 13 V-J signature told ophthalmopathy apart from stable hyperthyroidism with under 90% sensitivity and approximately 81% specificity, and in testing the same model reached 80%/75%. No statistical method was used to set the sample size in advance, and investigators knew the group allocation.

TCR beta CDR3 regions were amplified from RNA transcripts. For the first round of RT-PCR on the TCR CDR3, the HTBI primer set was used together with the Qiagen OneStep RT-PCR kit. Libraries were constructed in a second round of multiplex PCR, after which size selection and purification were carried out. The libraries were sequenced on an Illumina HiSeq2000 using paired-end 100 bp reads. For the original study's pipeline: SOAPnuke was used to process the raw data, throwing out any read that contained adapters or uncalled bases, had a mean Phred below 15, or lacked an exact constant-primer or identifier match. COPE v1.2.5 was used to merge high-quality paired reads, and clonotypes were defined as unique nucleotide sequences. MiTCR v1.1 was used to align the clonotypes against IMGT TRBV, TRBD and TRBJ reference segments. Only V-J combinations with frequency above 0.0001, covering 99.2% of repertoires, were analysed. A TCS score was defined as the ratio between F50 (clonal expansion) and ExV (chaos), using BLOSUM62-based TCRdist between CDR3 peptides within each V-J. Welch's t-statistics and random forest reduced 514 V-J features to 13, which were used in a naive Bayes classifier (R e1071). Starting from the raw public reads, TCRdb applied fastp trimming at Q25, assembled clones with MiXCR and retained in-frame beta chains. Merged by CDR3 protein, the rows form single entries marked with the most common genes and DNA. The V and J calls, along with clone size, are taken from TCRdb and not from the paper's own processing. Counted in this sample were 660,000 or so distinct CDR3 sequences; roughly 20% of them appeared once. Roughly a third of the sample is held by the ten biggest clonotypes.

In the ophthalmopathy patients, disease was moderately to severely active, with a Clinical Activity Score of 3 or more, a NOSPECS grade of 4 or more, and a duration of less than 3 months. The study excluded patients with uncontrolled infections, other autoimmune diseases, pregnancy or lactation. Clinical symptoms, serum thyroxine and TRAb, thyroid ultrasound, and orbital computed tomography formed the basis for the diagnoses. PBMCs were separated from under 11 ml of fresh peripheral blood using Ficoll-Paque density gradient centrifugation. Total RNA was extracted using Trizol reagent, and RNA quality was assessed on an Agilent 2100 Bioanalyzer. The CDR3, cysteine through phenylalanine, is 10 amino acids long. Of the read, only the CDR3 DNA is kept; its 30 bases are in frame from base 1. CDR1 and CDR2 (LNHNV, YYDKDF) derive from the germline V gene (reference sequence). At the junction V is shortened by 11 bases and J by 3 bases, with 7 bases in between.

Material: blood. The TCR was taken from a man under 40 with Graves' ophthalmopathy. Recombination joined TRBV15 with TRBJ1-2; no D gene can be assigned with confidence. This receptor carries the CDR3 CAPTDYGYTF. The DNA is as follows: TGTGCCCCCACAGACTATGGCTACACCTTC.